Sequencing of this T cell receptor (beta chain) was carried out in a study of blood T cells in healthy people across ages. Broader study findings: Diversity was higher, and naive CD4+ cells more numerous, in long-lived donors than in aged donors. A strong correlation was found between TCR beta diversity and the percentage of naive T cells.

The CDR3 sequence is 16 residues long. Per germline, CDR1 MNHEY and CDR2 SMNVEV (reference sequence). The V end lost 0 bases, the J end lost 0 bases, and 9 bases lay between the germline ends. It was with a sample-barcoded 5' primer and a J-beta primer mix that a second PCR of roughly 7 to 12 cycles was run. Through a template-switch adaptor with 12 random nucleotides, each cDNA molecule received a tag. MiXCR was run by TCRdb on the 5' RACE reads, yielding one entry per CDR3 protein. The repertoire has over 300,000 distinct CDR3 sequences, roughly half of them found once; the top ten carry 45% to 65%. On this clonotype: Its target is unknown.

Sequencing was done on a sample of blood. The chain joins TRBV27 to TRBJ1-3; D remains ambiguous. The origin of this receptor is a man aged 55 to 70 in good health. The CDR3 bases are TGTGCCAGCAGTTTATCGGGCAGCATCTCTGGAAACACCATATATTTT. Its translation is CASSLSGSISGNTIYF.